This TCR beta chain was recorded in a study of regulatory T cells in long-lasting Graves disease. Time point indicated: newly diagnosed GD, antithyroid drugs for less than 3 months. Researchers made the TCR library from RNA that was extracted from PBMCs. iRepertoire HTBI primers and Arm-PCR of CDR3 regions built TCR beta libraries. MiXCR was run by TCRdb on the multiplex PCR reads, yielding one entry per CDR3 protein. The table lists 380,000 or so distinct CDR3 sequences, roughly 15% of them singletons. Trimming removed 2 bases at V and 0 bases at J, with 7 bases between. Germline lookup yields CDR1 MNHEY and CDR2 SVGAGI. The CDR3 has 15 amino acids. This sample also appeared in a second study, on T cells in Graves' hyperthyroidism and ophthalmopathy. According to that study: Among the patients, aged 18 to 65, hyperthyroidism was newly diagnosed and had lasted under 2 months.

This TCR derives from a woman between 18 and 30 years old with Graves disease. The chain joins TRBV6-5 to TRBJ2-2, with D unclear. The material sequenced was peripheral blood mononuclear cells (PBMCs), taken at new diagnosis, from a patient treated with antithyroid drugs. This CDR3 reads CASSYVRSNTGELFF. The CDR3 nucleotides are TGTGCCAGCAGTTACGTCAGATCGAACACCGGGGAGCTGTTTTTT.